This T cell receptor beta chain was identified in a study of T-cell reconstitution after alpha-beta-depleted transplantation in children. The TCRbeta library was prepared with unique molecular identifiers. TCRdb reprocessed the PCR reads via MiXCR and lists one record per CDR3 protein. The data show about 900,000 distinct CDR3 sequences, about 30% seen once. Findings and limits, study-wide: After transplant, high TCRbeta diversity at day 60 in some patients arose from surviving recipient T cells and thymic progenitors.

With 3 bases removed from V and 1 base from J, the gap between germline ends came to 14 bases. CDR1 is DFQATT, CDR2 SNEGSKA, per germline (reference sequence). This CDR3 has 15 residues. For this clonotype: The target antigen is unknown.

The chain is built from TRBV20-1 and TRBJ2-3, with no clear D. The specimen was PBMCs, mostly from graft donor cells, collected 360 days after TCRalphabeta/CD19-depleted stem cell transplant. The clonotype originates from a boy under three years old who had a stem cell transplant for SCID, so the T cells may come from the graft donor. The CDR3 sequence: CSARSDLRGTDTQYF. For the CDR3, the DNA is TGCAGTGCTAGGTCGGACCTTCGCGGCACAGATACGCAGTATTTT.